This T cell receptor beta chain was obtained from a study of tumor and adjacent non-tumor tissue in lung cancer. This CDR3 has 15 residues. Germline values: CDR1 MNHEY, CDR2 SVGAGI. The study's findings and limits: Tumor tissue had significantly higher TCR diversity than normal lung.

Of note for this clonotype: No antigen is known for it. Its ends do not fully match the called genes, so a read error is possible.

The template was RNA from unsorted bulk tissue. Three rounds of nested PCR, following a modified ARM-PCR protocol, produced the TCRbeta library. Each CDR3 protein is one row after TCRdb ran MiXCR on the multiplex PCR reads. Counted here are roughly 150,000 distinct CDR3 sequences, approximately 64% occurring once; the ten biggest clones make up 15% to 20%. The source is a man aged 55 to 70 with small cell lung cancer. The chain links TRBV6-5 to TRBJ2-2; D is possibly TRBD1 (5 bases). Sequenced material: lung tumor tissue. The CDR3 sequence: CASSRRGADTVELFF. DNA for the CDR3: TGTGCCAGCAGCCGCCGTGGGGCCGATACCGTGGAGCTGTTTTTT.